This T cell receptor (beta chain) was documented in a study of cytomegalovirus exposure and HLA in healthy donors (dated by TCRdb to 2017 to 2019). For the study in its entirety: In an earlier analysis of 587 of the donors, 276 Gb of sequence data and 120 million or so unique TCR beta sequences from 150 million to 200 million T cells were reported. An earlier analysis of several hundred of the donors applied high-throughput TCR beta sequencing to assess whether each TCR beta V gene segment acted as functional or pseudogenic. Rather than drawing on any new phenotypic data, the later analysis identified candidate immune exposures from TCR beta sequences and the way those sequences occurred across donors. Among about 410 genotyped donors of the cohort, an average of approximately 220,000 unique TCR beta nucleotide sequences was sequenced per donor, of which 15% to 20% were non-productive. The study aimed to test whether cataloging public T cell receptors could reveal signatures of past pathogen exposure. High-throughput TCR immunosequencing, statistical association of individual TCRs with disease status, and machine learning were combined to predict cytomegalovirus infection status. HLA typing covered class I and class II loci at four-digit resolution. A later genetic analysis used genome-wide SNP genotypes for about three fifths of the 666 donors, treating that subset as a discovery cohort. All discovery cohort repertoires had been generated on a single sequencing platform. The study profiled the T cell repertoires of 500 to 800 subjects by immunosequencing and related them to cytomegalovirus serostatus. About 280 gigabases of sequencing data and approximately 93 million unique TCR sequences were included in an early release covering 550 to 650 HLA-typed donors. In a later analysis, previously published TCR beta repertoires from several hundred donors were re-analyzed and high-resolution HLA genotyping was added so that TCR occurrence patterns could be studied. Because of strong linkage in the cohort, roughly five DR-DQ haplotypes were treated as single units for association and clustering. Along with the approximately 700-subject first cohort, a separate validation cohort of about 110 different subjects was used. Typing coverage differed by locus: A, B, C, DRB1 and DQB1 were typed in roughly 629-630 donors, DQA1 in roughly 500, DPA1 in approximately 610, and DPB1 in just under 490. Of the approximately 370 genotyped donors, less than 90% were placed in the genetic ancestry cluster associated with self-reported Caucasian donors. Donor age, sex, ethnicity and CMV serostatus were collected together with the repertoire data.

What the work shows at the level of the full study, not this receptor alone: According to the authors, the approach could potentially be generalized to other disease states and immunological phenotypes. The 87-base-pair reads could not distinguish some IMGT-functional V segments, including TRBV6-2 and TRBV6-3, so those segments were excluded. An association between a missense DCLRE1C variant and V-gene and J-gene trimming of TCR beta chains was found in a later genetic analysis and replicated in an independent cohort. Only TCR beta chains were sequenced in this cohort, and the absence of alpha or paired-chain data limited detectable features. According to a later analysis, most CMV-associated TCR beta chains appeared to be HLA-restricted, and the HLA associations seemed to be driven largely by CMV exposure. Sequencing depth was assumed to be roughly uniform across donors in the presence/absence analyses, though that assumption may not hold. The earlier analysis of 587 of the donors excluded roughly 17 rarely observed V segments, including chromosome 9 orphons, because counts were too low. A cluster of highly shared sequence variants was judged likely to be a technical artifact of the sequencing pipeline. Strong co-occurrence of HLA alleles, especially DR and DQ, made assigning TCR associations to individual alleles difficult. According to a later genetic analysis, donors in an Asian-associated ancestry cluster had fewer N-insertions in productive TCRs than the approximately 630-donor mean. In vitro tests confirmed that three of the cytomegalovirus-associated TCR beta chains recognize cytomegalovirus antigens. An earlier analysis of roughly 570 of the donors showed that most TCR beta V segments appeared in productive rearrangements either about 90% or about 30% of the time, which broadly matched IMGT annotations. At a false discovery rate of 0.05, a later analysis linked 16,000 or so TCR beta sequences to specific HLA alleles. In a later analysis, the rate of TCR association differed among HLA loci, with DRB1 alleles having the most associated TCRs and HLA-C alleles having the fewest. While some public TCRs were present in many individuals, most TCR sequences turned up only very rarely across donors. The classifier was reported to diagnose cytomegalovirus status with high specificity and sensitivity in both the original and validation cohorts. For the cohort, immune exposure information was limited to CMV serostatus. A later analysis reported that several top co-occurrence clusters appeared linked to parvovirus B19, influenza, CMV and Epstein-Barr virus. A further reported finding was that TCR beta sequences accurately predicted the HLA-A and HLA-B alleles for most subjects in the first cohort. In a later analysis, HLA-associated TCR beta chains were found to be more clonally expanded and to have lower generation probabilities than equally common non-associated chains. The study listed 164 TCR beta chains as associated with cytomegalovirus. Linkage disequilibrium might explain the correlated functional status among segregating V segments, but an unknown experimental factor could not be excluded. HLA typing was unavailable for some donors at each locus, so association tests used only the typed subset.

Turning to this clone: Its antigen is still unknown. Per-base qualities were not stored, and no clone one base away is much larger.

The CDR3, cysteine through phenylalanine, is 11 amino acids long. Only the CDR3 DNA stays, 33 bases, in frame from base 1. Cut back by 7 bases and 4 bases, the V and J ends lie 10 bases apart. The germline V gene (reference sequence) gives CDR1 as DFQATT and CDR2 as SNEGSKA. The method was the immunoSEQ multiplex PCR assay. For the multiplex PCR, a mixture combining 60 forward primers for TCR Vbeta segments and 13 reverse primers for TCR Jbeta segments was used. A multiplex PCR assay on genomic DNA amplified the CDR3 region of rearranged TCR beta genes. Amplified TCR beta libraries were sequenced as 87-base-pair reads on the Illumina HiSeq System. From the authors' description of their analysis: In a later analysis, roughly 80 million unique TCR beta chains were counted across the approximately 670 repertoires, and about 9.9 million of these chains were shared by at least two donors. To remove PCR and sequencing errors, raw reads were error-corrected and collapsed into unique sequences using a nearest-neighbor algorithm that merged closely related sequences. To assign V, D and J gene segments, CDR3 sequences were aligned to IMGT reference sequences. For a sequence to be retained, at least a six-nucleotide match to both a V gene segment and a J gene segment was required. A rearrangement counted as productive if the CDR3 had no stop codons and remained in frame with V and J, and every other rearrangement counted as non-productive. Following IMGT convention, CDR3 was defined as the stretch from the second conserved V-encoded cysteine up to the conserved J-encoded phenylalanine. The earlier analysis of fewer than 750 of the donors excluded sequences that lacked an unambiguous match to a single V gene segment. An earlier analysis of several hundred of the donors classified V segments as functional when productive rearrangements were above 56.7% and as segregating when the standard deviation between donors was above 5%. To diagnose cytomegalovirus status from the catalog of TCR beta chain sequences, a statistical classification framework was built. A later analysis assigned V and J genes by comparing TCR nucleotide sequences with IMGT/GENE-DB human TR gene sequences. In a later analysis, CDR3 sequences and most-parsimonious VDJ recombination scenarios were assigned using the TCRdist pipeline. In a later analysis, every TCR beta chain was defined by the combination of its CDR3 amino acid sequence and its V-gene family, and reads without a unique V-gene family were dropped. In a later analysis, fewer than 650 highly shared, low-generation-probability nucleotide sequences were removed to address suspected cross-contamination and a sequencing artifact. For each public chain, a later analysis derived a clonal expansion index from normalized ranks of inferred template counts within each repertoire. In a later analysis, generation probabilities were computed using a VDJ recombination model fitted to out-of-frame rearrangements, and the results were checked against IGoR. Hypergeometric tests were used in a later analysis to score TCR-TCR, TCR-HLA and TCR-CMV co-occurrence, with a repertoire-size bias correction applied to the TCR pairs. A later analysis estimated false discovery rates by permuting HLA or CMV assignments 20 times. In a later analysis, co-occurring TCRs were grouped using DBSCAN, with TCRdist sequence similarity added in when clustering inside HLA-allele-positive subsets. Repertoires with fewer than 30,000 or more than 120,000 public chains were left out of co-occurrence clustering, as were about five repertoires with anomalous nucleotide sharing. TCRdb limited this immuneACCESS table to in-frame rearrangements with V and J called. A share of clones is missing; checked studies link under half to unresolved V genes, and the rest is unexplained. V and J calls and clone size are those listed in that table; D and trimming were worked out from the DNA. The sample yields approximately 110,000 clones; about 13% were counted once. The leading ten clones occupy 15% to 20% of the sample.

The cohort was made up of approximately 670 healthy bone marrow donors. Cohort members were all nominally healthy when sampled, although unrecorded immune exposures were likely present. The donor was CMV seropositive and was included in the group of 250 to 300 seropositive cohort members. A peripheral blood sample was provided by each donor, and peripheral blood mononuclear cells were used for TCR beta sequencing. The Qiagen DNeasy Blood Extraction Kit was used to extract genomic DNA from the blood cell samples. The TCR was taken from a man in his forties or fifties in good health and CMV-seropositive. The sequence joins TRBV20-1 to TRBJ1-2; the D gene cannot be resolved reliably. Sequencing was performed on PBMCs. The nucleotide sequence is TGCAGTGGGAGAGGAAGCTATGGCTACACCTTC. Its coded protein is CSGRGSYGYTF.